This is a list of T cell receptor beta chains from one sample in a study of cytomegalovirus exposure and HLA in healthy donors. Only in-frame clones appear in the TCRdb table, and some are missing; sequencing was by immunoSEQ multiplex PCR. The table records about 200,000 clones, 82% of them present only once. The sequencing sample was made of PBMCs. The receptor set was obtained from a woman in her forties in good health and CMV-seronegative. CDR3s include the opening cysteine and the closing phenylalanine or tryptophan. Fields, in order: CDR3 DNA, CDR3 protein, J gene, clone size, V gene, CDR3 length, D gene. A D gene is named only where the DNA matches it firmly. Some rows have no size entry. The others give once, few or many, or a class for an expanded clone.

TGTGCCAGTAGTATATCAGGGGTTCTAGCCAAAAACATTCAGTACTTC CASSISGVLAKNIQYF TRBJ2-4 - TRBV19 16 -
TGTGCCAGCAGCCAGACAGGTTCGAACTATGGCTACACCTTC CASSQTGSNYGYTF TRBJ1-2 - TRBV6-5 14 -
TGTGCCAGCAGCCCGAAGACGCTACTAGCGGGAGGTAGCGGGGAGCTGTTTTTT CASSPKTLLAGGSGELFF TRBJ2-2 - TRBV5-6 18 TRBD2
TGCAGCGTAAACGTTCGGAGCACTGAAGCTTTCTTT CSVNVRSTEAFF TRBJ1-1 - TRBV29-1 12 -
TGTGCCTGGAGTGTACGACAGGGGGATTACGAGCAGTACTTC CAWSVRQGDYEQYF TRBJ2-7 - TRBV30 14 TRBD1
TGTGCCTGGGGCAGACAAGGCAATCAGCCCCAGCATTTT CAWGRQGNQPQHF TRBJ1-5 - TRBV30 13 -
TGCGCCAGCAGCTTACGACAGGGGTCCTACGAGCAGTACTTC CASSLRQGSYEQYF TRBJ2-7 - TRBV5-1 14 TRBD1
TGCGCCAGCAGCTCACAGATGAACTATGGCTACACCTTC CASSSQMNYGYTF TRBJ1-2 - TRBV5-1 13 -
TGTGCCAGCAGTTTTGGGACAGGGAGGAGAGTCTTGGACGAGCAGTACTTC CASSFGTGRRVLDEQYF TRBJ2-7 - TRBV28 17 TRBD1
TGTGCCATCAGTGAGAGGGGACTGGTTCAGTACTTC CAISERGLVQYF TRBJ2-4 few TRBV10-3 12 -
TGTGCCAGCAGTTTAAAGCGGGGGATGTACAATGAGCAGTTCTTC CASSLKRGMYNEQFF TRBJ2-1 - TRBV27 15 TRBD2
TGTGCCAGCAGCTCCGGACAGGGAGTGGATACGCAGTATTTT CASSSGQGVDTQYF TRBJ2-3 once TRBV7-6 14 TRBD1
TGTGCCAGCAGTCCCGGGACAGGGGGGGGATATAGCAATCAGCCCCAGCATTTT CASSPGTGGGYSNQPQHF TRBJ1-5 few TRBV27 18 TRBD1
TGTGCCACCAGCACGGACAGCTATGGCTACACCTTC CATSTDSYGYTF TRBJ1-2 - TRBV15 12 -
TGTGCCAGCAGCTATCCGACCAGGTACGAGCAGTACTTC CASSYPTRYEQYF TRBJ2-7 - TRBV7-9 13 -
TGTGCCACCCGGCTTGCAGGGGGGTCTCATAATTCACCCCTCCACTTT CATRLAGGSHNSPLHF TRBJ1-6 - TRBV27 16 TRBD1
TGTGCCAGCTCAAAGGGACTAGCGGGAGGTGTTTACGAGCAGTACTTC CASSKGLAGGVYEQYF TRBJ2-7 once TRBV18 16 TRBD2
TGCGCCAGCAGCCCTATGGGCCCTGGGGCCAACGTCCTGACTTTC CASSPMGPGANVLTF TRBJ2-6 - TRBV5-1 15 -
TGCAGCGTCGCTACGGGATCGGGGTCCTACGAGCAGTACTTC CSVATGSGSYEQYF TRBJ2-7 - TRBV29-1 14 -
TGTGCCAGCAGCCCCCTCCAGACAGGGATCAACACCGGGGAGCTGTTTTTT CASSPLQTGINTGELFF TRBJ2-2 - TRBV27 17 TRBD1
TGCAGCACTCCCTCTCATATAGCGGGAGAAGGTGGTGAGCAGTTCTTC CSTPSHIAGEGGEQFF TRBJ2-1 - TRBV29-1 16 TRBD2
TGTGCCAGCAGGTCCGGGGTATCTATGGTGAACACTGAAGCTTTCTTT CASRSGVSMVNTEAFF TRBJ1-1 - TRBV2 16 -
TGTGCCAGCAGTCGCTTGACAGATTTGTACCAAGAGACCCAGTACTTC CASSRLTDLYQETQYF TRBJ2-5 - TRBV27 16 -
TGTGCCAGCAGCCCGGACAGGGGTAGCAATCAGCCCCAGCATTTT CASSPDRGSNQPQHF TRBJ1-5 - TRBV6-5 15 TRBD1
TGTGCCAGCAGTGGGGCAGGAAACACTGAAGCTTTCTTT CASSGAGNTEAFF TRBJ1-1 few TRBV2 13 -
TGTGCCAGTAGTATTTTCTTCGGCGGGACGGACTATGGCTACACCTTC CASSIFFGGTDYGYTF TRBJ1-2 - TRBV19 16 -
TGCGCCAGCAGCTTGGATGGACTCTCGAACACTGAAGCTTTCTTT CASSLDGLSNTEAFF TRBJ1-1 - TRBV5-1 15 -
TGTGCCAGCGGTGAGGACGGACAGCCCTACAATGAGCAGTTCTTC CASGEDGQPYNEQFF TRBJ2-1 - TRBV6-4 15 -
TGTGCCAGCACCATTTCGCAGCGGGAGAAGAAGGAGACCCAGTACTTC CASTISQREKKETQYF TRBJ2-5 - TRBV11-1 16 TRBD2
TGTGCCAGCAGTTCTGACAGGGGGCCCTACAATGAGCAGTTCTTC CASSSDRGPYNEQFF TRBJ2-1 once TRBV6-5 15 TRBD1
TGTGCCAGCAGTCCCGCGGCGGGGTCGGTCTATGGCTACACCTTC CASSPAAGSVYGYTF TRBJ1-2 - TRBV28 15 -
TGTGCCAGCAGCCAAGATCACTATAGCAATCAGCCCCAGCATTTT CASSQDHYSNQPQHF TRBJ1-5 - TRBV4-2 15 -
TGTGCCTGGAAGGGGGGGCGGGGTCCCACAGATACGCAGTATTTT CAWKGGRGPTDTQYF TRBJ2-3 - TRBV30 15 -
TGTGCCAGCAGCATAGGTTCGTACAGGGCCGACTATGGCTACACCTTC CASSIGSYRADYGYTF TRBJ1-2 - TRBV28 16 -
TGTGCCAGCAGTTTGTCGACTAGTAGCACCGGGGAGCTGTTTTTT CASSLSTSSTGELFF TRBJ2-2 - TRBV27 15 -
TGTGCCAGTAGTATAGTTGGAGAACAAGCTTTCTTT CASSIVGEQAFF TRBJ1-1 - TRBV19 12 -
TGTGCCAGCAGTTTCCACGAGCAGTACTTC CASSFHEQYF TRBJ2-7 - TRBV27 10 -
TGTGCCAGCATGACTAGCGGGAGGCTTAATGAGCAGTTCTTC CASMTSGRLNEQFF TRBJ2-1 - TRBV28 14 TRBD2
TGTGCCAGCGAGGACCGGGGGGGAACTGAAGCTTTCTTT CASEDRGGTEAFF TRBJ1-1 - TRBV27 13 -
TGTTCCAGCAGCTTAGGGGCAGCCGTTGAAGCTTTCTTT CSSSLGAAVEAFF TRBJ1-1 - TRBV7-9 13 -
TGTGCCAGCACCAGACCCCCGGGACTAGCGGGAGCCGGGGAGCTGTTTTTT CASTRPPGLAGAGELFF TRBJ2-2 - TRBV28 17 TRBD2
TGTGCCAGCAGTCTTGACAGGGCTGGGGCCAACGTCCTGACTTTC CASSLDRAGANVLTF TRBJ2-6 - TRBV6-1 15 TRBD1
TGTGCCAGCAGTTTATCGTCAGGATATGGCTACACCTTC CASSLSSGYGYTF TRBJ1-2 - TRBV27 13 -
TGTGCCATCAGTGAGCGAGGGGGACCCAATCAGCCCCAGCATTTT CAISERGGPNQPQHF TRBJ1-5 - TRBV10-3 15 -
TGCGCCAGCAGCTTACGGGCTGACAGGCGCCTGAACTATGGCTACACCTTC CASSLRADRRLNYGYTF TRBJ1-2 - TRBV5-1 17 -
TGTGCCAGCAGTTACTCCGGGACAAGGGAGCTGTTTTTT CASSYSGTRELFF TRBJ2-2 - TRBV6-6 13 -
TGTGCCAGTGGGCAGGGGGCGGGCCGCGATGAAAAACTGTTTTTT CASGQGAGRDEKLFF TRBJ1-4 - TRBV19 15 TRBD1
TGTGCCAGCAGTGGACTCTCTCCGCGGGGTACGCAGTATTTT CASSGLSPRGTQYF TRBJ2-3 - TRBV2 14 -
TGTGCCAGCAGCTTAGCCCCGACAGTCGATCCCTACAATGAGCAGTTCTTC CASSLAPTVDPYNEQFF TRBJ2-1 once TRBV11-2 17 -
TGTGCCAGCAGCAACAGGGGCGCCGGGGGCTACACCTTC CASSNRGAGGYTF TRBJ1-2 - TRBV5-4 13 TRBD1
TGTGCCAGCAGCACTGTAGCGTCGAAAGAGACCCAGTACTTC CASSTVASKETQYF TRBJ2-5 - TRBV9 14 -
TGTGCCAGCAGGGGGACAGTCCTACAAGAGACCCAGTACTTC CASRGTVLQETQYF TRBJ2-5 - TRBV6-5 14 TRBD1
TGCGCCAGCAGCTTGGCCCCAGGCTCCTACAATGAGCAGTTCTTC CASSLAPGSYNEQFF TRBJ2-1 - TRBV5-1 15 -